The clone carrying this TCR beta chain showed up just a few times. Trimming shortened V by 4 bases and J by 4 bases, and 16 bases separated the two germline ends. CDR3 length: 16 residues. The V gene's germline CDR1 is KGHDR and CDR2 SFDVKD. This sample was included in a study of T-cell reconstitution after alpha-beta-depleted transplantation in children. Unique molecular identifiers were incorporated during preparation of the TCRbeta library. From the PCR reads, TCRdb called clonotypes with MiXCR, one entry per CDR3 protein. The table includes more than 550,000 distinct CDR3 sequences, about 11% detected once.

This receptor was taken from a human donor who donated a stem cell graft to a child with acute myeloid leukemia. Here the sequenced sample was PBMCs from the stem cell graft donor, taken from the stem cell graft. This chain connects TRBV24-1 to TRBJ2-1; D possibly uses TRBD1 or TRBD2 (5 bases each). CDR3 DNA sequence: TGTGCCACCAGTGACCCGGGACGGGATACGTACAATGAGCAGTTCTTC. The encoded protein is CATSDPGRDTYNEQFF.